These 15 T cell receptor beta chains were all obtained from the same sample, sequenced in a study of T cells in Graves' hyperthyroidism and ophthalmopathy. RNA transcripts provided the source from which TCR beta CDR3 regions were amplified. The study used the HTBI primer set for a first-round RT-PCR of the TCR CDR3. One entry per CDR3 protein results from TCRdb running MiXCR on the multiplex PCR reads. The sample contains fewer than 550,000 distinct CDR3 sequences, approximately 14% of which appear only once. Sequencing was performed on blood. The receptors stem from a woman aged 18-29 years with Graves' hyperthyroidism.

This clonotype was counted ten times or more. V is TRBV6-2 or TRBV6-3 and J is TRBJ1-1; the D is unclear. The CDR3 extends over 15 amino acids. Trimming removed 3 bases at V and 2 bases at J, with 13 bases between. Germline V CDR1 and CDR2: MNHEY, SVGEGT. CDR3: CASSYYGYPNTEAFF. CDR3 sequence (DNA): TGTGCCAGCAGTTATTACGGGTATCCCAACACTGAAGCTTTCTTT.

This clonotype came up many times. V and J are TRBV13 and TRBJ2-7, with TRBD2 matching over 9 bases. V gave up 4 bases and J gave up 4 bases; unmatched junction bases: 17. This CDR3 region has 18 residues. Germline V gene sequence: CDR1 PRHDT, CDR2 FYEKMQ (reference sequence). The CDR3 spells CASSSAGLAGFHRYEQYF. The CDR3 bases are TGTGCCAGCAGCTCAGCAGGTCTAGCGGGGTTCCATCGGTACGAGCAGTACTTC.

The chain joins TRBV7-9 to TRBJ2-4; TRBD1 or TRBD2 may be the D gene (5 bases each). The CDR3 is made up of 16 amino acids. Trimming removed 5 bases at V and 1 base at J, with 15 bases between. Germline lookup yields CDR1 SEHNR and CDR2 FQNEAQ (reference sequence). CDR3 sequence (DNA): TGTGCCAGCAGCATAATGGGGACGAGCGCCAAAAACATTCAGTACTTC. Amino acids: CASSIMGTSAKNIQYF.

This clonotype was observed many times. This chain connects TRBV5-1 to TRBJ1-2, with D uncertain. This CDR3 comprises 14 residues. Germline lookup yields CDR1 SGHRS and CDR2 YFSETQ. With 1 base removed from V and 6 bases from J, the gap between germline ends came to 13 bases. The CDR3 nucleotides read TGCGCCAGCAGCTTGCAGGATCGAAAGGATGGCTACACCTTC. Residues: CASSLQDRKDGYTF.

This clonotype was detected a few times. V gene TRBV10-1 combines with J gene TRBJ1-5; D remains ambiguous. The CDR3 spans 13 residues. Germline lookup yields CDR1 WNHNN and CDR2 SYGVQD (reference sequence). The germline V and J ends were trimmed by 5 bases and 5 bases, with 10 bases remaining between them. The CDR3 bases are TGCGCCAGCAGTCGGGATTCCGATCAGCCCCAGCATTTT. This gives the protein CASSRDSDQPQHF.

The chain recombines TRBV12-5 with TRBJ2-1; possibly TRBD1 or TRBD2 for D (5 bases each). With 1 base removed from V and 3 bases from J, the gap between germline ends came to 7 bases. The CDR3 has 14 residues. Germline CDR1 LGHNT, CDR2 FRNRAP. CDR3 sequence (DNA): TGTGCTAGTGGTTTGGGGGACGGCTACAATGAGCAGTTCTTC. Protein sequence: CASGLGDGYNEQFF.

In its sample, this clonotype was seen a few times. The genes are TRBV9 and TRBJ1-2; TRBD1 might be the D (5 bases). The germline V gene encodes CDR1 SGDLS and CDR2 YYNGEE. This CDR3 is 16 amino acids long. Trimming pared 2 bases from V and 3 bases from J, leaving 17 bases between. CDR3 nucleotide sequence: TGTGCCAGCAGCGTTTCCGCACTGGGGGTTGACTATGGCTACACCTTC. As protein: CASSVSALGVDYGYTF.

This clonotype was recorded many times. The chain has TRBV9 and TRBJ1-1, with D uncertain. The germline V and J ends were trimmed by 1 base and 5 bases, with 9 bases remaining between them. This CDR3 spans 13 amino acids. The V gene's germline CDR1 is SGDLS and CDR2 YYNGEE. The CDR3 DNA is TGTGCCAGCAGCGTAAACGGTGTGACTGAAGCTTTCTTT. Its protein product is CASSVNGVTEAFF.

In this sample, this clonotype turned up many times. This chain joins TRBV2 and TRBJ2-7; 7 bases line up with TRBD1. CDR1 and CDR2 from the germline V gene are SNHLY and FYNNEI. The CDR3 sequence is 14 residues long. The V segment lost 2 bases and the J segment 5 bases; nucleotides outside the gene matches: 6. CDR3 in DNA: TGTGCCAGCAGTGAAAGACAGGGAGACAACGAGCAGTACTTC. Protein sequence: CASSERQGDNEQYF. The variable domain in full, completed from reference TRBV2 and TRBJ2-7, reads EPEVTQTPSHQVTQMGQEVILRCVPISNHLYFYWYRQILGQKVEFLVSFYNNEISEKSEIFDDQFSVERPDGSNFTLKIRSTKLEDSAMYFCASSERQGDNEQYFGPGTRLTVT.

The chain carries TRBV27 and TRBJ1-2; 9 nucleotides line up with TRBD1. Trimming at V came to 5 bases and at J to 0 bases, leaving 4 bases not matched to a gene. The CDR3 has 15 amino acids. Germline CDR1 MNHEY, CDR2 SMNVEV (reference sequence). The CDR3, as DNA: TGTGCCAGCAGTCGACAGGGGGGAACTAACTATGGCTACACCTTC. It yields the protein CASSRQGGTNYGYTF.

This clonotype has a count of ten or more. This chain joins TRBV7-2 and TRBJ2-5; D uncertain. The V gene's germline CDR1 is SGHTA and CDR2 FQGNSA. V shed 1 base and J shed 2 bases, with 5 bases lying between them. This CDR3 is 13 amino acids long. Here the CDR3 DNA reads TGTGCCAGCAGCTTAGTAGGGCAAGAGACCCAGTACTTC. Protein sequence: CASSLVGQETQYF. The full variable domain, rest sourced from reference TRBV7-2 and TRBJ2-5, is GAGVSQSPSNKVTEKGKDVELRCDPISGHTALYWYRQSLGQGLEFLIYFQGNSAPDKSGLPSDRFSAERTGGSVSTLTIQRTQQEDSAVYLCASSLVGQETQYFGPGTRLLVL.

Many counts were recorded for this clonotype. The J gene is TRBJ2-7, the V gene TRBV20-1; the D gene is possibly TRBD1 (5 bases). The CDR3 runs 15 residues. Trimming shortened V by 5 bases and J by 4 bases, and 21 bases separated the two germline ends. CDR1 and CDR2 from the germline V gene are DFQATT and SNEGSKA (reference sequence). This CDR3 reads CSAANLNTGDYEQYF. CDR3 coding DNA: TGCAGTGCTGCCAATCTGAATACAGGAGATTACGAGCAGTACTTC.

There are a few counts of this clonotype. The chain employs TRBV7-9 and TRBJ2-1, with TRBD1 as a possible D gene (8 bases). The CDR3 spans 17 residues. The V and J ends lost 1 base and 5 bases respectively, with 18 bases between them. CDR1 is SEHNR and CDR2 is FQNEAQ in the germline V gene (reference sequence). The CDR3 coding sequence is TGTGCCAGCAGCTTAGTGGGGGGGGACAGGTCGCACAATGAGCAGTTCTTC. This sequence encodes CASSLVGGDRSHNEQFF.

Worth noting for this clonotype: Possible read error: a much larger clone is one base away. This chain links TRBV7-9 with TRBJ1-6; D is ambiguous. The germline gives CDR1 SEHNR, CDR2 FQNEAQ (reference sequence). The CDR3 covers 12 residues. In DNA, the CDR3 is TGTGCCAGCAGCTTAGACAATTCATCCCTCCACTTT. Amino acid sequence: CASSLDNSSLHF.

In its sample, this clonotype was seen many times. DNA of the CDR3: TGTGCCAGCAGCCTACACAGCTCCTATAATTCACCCCTCCACTTT. Its translation is CASSLHSSYNSPLHF. The chain couples TRBV11-2 to TRBJ1-6; the D is unclear. The CDR3 loop spans 15 amino acids. CDR1 and CDR2 from the germline V gene are SGHAT and FQNNGV. V lost 5 bases and J lost 0, with 8 bases in between.